The source of this TCR beta chain is a study of control samples from healthy donors and cancer patients. The table came from immunoSEQ multiplex PCR; TCRdb's copy has only in-frame clones and leaves some out. Here the sample spans some 210,000 clones, over 80% being singletons. The CDR3 is made up of 15 amino acids. V lost 8 bases and J 0 bases, leaving 13 bases between the germline ends. The germline gives CDR1 MNHEY, CDR2 SMNVEV (reference sequence). The chain is built from TRBV27 and TRBJ1-4; D unresolved. The receptor's source is a man aged 25 to 40 in good health. The sequencing input was blood. In nucleotides, the CDR3 is TGTGCCAGCCGGACCATAGGAGCAACTAATGAAAAACTGTTTTTT. Amino acid sequence: CASRTIGATNEKLFF.